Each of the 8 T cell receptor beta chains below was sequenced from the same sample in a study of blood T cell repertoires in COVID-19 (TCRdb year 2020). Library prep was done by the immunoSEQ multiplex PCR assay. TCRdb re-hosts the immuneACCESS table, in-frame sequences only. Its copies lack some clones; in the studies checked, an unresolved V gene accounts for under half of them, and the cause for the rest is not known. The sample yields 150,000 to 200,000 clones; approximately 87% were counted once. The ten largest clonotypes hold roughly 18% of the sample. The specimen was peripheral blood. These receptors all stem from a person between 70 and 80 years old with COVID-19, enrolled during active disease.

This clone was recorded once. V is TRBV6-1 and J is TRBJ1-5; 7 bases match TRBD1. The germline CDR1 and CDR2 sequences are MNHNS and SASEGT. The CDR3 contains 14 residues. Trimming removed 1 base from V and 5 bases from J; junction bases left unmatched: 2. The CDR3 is CASSEGQGHQPQHF. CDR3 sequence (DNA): TGTGCCAGCAGTGAAGGACAGGGCCATCAGCCCCAGCATTTT.

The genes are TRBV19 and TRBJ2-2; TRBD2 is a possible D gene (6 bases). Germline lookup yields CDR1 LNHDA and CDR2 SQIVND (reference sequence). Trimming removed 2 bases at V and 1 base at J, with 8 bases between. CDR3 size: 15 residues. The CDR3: CASSISGGNTGELFF. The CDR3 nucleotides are TGTGCCAGTAGTATATCCGGGGGGAACACCGGGGAGCTGTTTTTT.

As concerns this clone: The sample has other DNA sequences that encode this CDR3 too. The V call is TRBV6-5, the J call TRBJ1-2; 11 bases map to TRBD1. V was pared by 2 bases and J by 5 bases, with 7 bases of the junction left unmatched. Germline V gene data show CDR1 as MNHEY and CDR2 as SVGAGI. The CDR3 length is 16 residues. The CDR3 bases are TGTGCCAGCAGTTACAGTCGGACAGGGGGCGGTTATGGCTACACCTTC. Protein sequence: CASSYSRTGGGYGYTF.

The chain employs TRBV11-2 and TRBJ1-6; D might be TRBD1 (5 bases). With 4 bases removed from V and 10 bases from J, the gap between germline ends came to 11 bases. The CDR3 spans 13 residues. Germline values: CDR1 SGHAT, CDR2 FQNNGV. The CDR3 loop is CASSYHSGSPLHF. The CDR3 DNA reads TGTGCCAGCAGCTACCATTCAGGGTCACCCCTCCACTTT.

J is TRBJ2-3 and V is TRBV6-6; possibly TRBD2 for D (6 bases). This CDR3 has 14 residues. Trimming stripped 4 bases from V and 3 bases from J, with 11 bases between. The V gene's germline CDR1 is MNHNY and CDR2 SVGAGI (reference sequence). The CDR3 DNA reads TGTGCCAGCAGTTTTAGCGGAGGTACAGATACGCAGTATTTT. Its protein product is CASSFSGGTDTQYF.

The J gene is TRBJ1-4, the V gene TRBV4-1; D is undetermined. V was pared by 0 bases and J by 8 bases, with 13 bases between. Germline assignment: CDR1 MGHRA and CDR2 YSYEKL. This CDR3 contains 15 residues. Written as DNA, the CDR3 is TGCGCCAGCAGCCAAGAGACGGGGTTTCAAGAAAAACTGTTTTTT. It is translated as CASSQETGFQEKLFF.

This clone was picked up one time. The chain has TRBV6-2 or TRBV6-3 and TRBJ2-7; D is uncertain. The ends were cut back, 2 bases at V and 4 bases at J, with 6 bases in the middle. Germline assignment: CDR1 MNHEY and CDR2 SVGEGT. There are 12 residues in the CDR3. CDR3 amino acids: CASSYAPYEQYF. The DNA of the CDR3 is TGTGCCAGCAGTTACGCGCCATACGAGCAGTACTTC.

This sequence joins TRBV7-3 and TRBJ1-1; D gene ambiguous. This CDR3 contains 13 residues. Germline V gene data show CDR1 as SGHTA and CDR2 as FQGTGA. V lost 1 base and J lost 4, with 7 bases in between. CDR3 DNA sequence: TGTGCCAGCAGCTTAAGTACAGTCACTGAAGCTTTCTTT. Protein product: CASSLSTVTEAFF. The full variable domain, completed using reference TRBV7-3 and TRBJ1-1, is GAGVSQTPSNKVTEKGKYVELRCDPISGHTALYWYRQSLGQGPEFLIYFQGTGAADDSGLPNDRFFAVRPEGSVSTLKIQRTERGDSAVYLCASSLSTVTEAFFGQGTRLTVV.